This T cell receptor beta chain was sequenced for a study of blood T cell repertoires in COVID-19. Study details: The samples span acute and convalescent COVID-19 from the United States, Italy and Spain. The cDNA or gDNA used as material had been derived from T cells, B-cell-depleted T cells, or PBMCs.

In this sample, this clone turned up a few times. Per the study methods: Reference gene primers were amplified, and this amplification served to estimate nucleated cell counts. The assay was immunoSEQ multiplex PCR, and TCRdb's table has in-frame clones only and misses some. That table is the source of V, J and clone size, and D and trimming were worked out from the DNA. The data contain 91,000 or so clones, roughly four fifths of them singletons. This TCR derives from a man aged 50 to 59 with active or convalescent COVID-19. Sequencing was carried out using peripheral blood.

CDR3 in amino acids: CASSGTGGEDNSPLHF. The CDR3 bases are TGCGCCAGCAGCGGGACAGGGGGCGAAGATAATTCACCCCTCCACTTT. The V gene is TRBV5-1, the J gene TRBJ1-6, with 12 nucleotides matching TRBD1. Germline lookup yields CDR1 SGHRS and CDR2 YFSETQ. The CDR3 is 16 amino acids. Trimming took 4 bases from V and 5 from J; bases not matched to a gene: 4.